The rows below give T cell receptor beta chains drawn from one sample of a study of blood T cell repertoires in COVID-19. Only in-frame clones appear in the TCRdb table, and some are missing; sequencing was by immunoSEQ multiplex PCR. The sample gives a few hundred thousand clones, roughly nine tenths of which show up once; approximately 3.5% is in the top ten. The source material was PBMCs or T cells enriched from blood (not recorded which). These TCRs come from a woman aged 18-29 years in a cohort exposed to, infected with or recovered from COVID-19 (not recorded which). CDR3s include the opening cysteine and the closing phenylalanine or tryptophan. The order of the fields is V gene, J gene, CDR3 protein.

V gene: TRBV5-1; J gene: TRBJ2-1; CDR3 protein: CASSLGVDTSGSYNEQFF
V gene: TRBV7-7; J gene: TRBJ2-2; CDR3 protein: CASSLGLAGLANTGELFF
V gene: TRBV27; J gene: TRBJ1-6; CDR3 protein: CASSPIRQGAKASNSPLHF
V gene: TRBV27; J gene: TRBJ1-5; CDR3 protein: CASSSTGVGNQPQHF
V gene: TRBV5-4; J gene: TRBJ1-2; CDR3 protein: CASSFTGVNYGYTF
V gene: TRBV28; J gene: TRBJ2-3; CDR3 protein: CASSLETSGTDTQYF
V gene: TRBV5-6; J gene: TRBJ1-1; CDR3 protein: CASSWGGDTEAFF
V gene: TRBV27; J gene: TRBJ2-7; CDR3 protein: CASRRTTGSEQYF
V gene: TRBV3-1/TRBV3-2; J gene: TRBJ2-5; CDR3 protein: CASSQDLTSGIQETQYF
V gene: TRBV4-2; J gene: TRBJ1-2; CDR3 protein: CASSKDSHGYTF
V gene: TRBV28; J gene: TRBJ1-2; CDR3 protein: CASSFGGKGRDGYTF
V gene: TRBV5-4; J gene: TRBJ2-6; CDR3 protein: CASLNRDSGANVLTF
V gene: TRBV19; J gene: TRBJ2-3; CDR3 protein: CASSPSGGRTDTQYF
V gene: TRBV6-5; J gene: TRBJ2-7; CDR3 protein: CASIGRRGSNYEQYF